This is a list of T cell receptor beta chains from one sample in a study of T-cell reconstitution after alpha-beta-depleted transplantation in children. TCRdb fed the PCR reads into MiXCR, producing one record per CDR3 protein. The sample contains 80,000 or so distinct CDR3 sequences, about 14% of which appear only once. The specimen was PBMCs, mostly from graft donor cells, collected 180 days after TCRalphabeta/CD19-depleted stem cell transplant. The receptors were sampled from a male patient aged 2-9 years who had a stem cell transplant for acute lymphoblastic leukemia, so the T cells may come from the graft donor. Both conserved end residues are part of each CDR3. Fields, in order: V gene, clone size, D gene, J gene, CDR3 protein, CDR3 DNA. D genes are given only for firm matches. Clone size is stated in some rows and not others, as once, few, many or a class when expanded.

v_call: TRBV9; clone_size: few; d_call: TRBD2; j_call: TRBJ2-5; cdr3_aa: CASSDPTSGVQETQYF; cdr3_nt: TGTGCCAGCAGCGACCCCACTAGCGGAGTACAAGAGACCCAGTACTTC
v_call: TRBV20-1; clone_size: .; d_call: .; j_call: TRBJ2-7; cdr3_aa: CSAILGGTYEQYF; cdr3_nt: TGCAGTGCTATTCTAGGGGGGACCTACGAGCAGTACTTC
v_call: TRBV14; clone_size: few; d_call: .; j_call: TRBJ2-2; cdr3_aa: CASSYLRGNTGELFF; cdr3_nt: TGTGCCAGCAGCTATCTCAGGGGAAACACCGGGGAGCTGTTTTTT
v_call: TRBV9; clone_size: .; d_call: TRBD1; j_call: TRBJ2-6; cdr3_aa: CASSGRDRLSGANVLTF; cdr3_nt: TGTGCCAGCAGCGGCCGGGACAGGCTCTCTGGGGCCAACGTCCTGACTTTC
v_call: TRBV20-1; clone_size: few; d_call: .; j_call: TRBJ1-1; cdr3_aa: CSASSGPKAFF; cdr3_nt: TGCAGTGCTAGTTCGGGACCCAAAGCTTTCTTT
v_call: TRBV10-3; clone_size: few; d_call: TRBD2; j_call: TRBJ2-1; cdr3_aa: CAIRGTSVDEQFF; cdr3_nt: TGTGCCATCAGGGGGACTAGCGTGGATGAGCAGTTCTTC
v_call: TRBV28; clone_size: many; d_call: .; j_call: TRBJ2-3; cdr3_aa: CASRGFGTDTQYF; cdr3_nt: TGTGCCTCTAGGGGTTTTGGCACAGATACGCAGTATTTT
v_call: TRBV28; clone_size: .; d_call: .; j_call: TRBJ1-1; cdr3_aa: CASSLWSQGAEAFF; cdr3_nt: TGTGCCAGCAGTTTATGGTCCCAGGGTGCTGAAGCTTTCTTT
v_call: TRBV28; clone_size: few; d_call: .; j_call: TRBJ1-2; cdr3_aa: CASMLNYGYTF; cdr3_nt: TGTGCCAGCATGCTTAACTATGGCTACACCTTC
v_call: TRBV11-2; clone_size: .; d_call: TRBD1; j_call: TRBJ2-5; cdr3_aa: CASSLAGDRVRETQYF; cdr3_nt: TGTGCCAGCAGCTTAGCAGGGGACAGGGTGAGGGAGACCCAGTACTTC
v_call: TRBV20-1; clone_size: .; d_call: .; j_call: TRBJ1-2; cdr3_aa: CSVEGQANYGYTF; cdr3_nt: TGCAGTGTGGAGGGGCAAGCTAACTATGGCTACACCTTC
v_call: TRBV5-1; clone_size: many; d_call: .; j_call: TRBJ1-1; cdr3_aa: CASSLKSGRDHHFF; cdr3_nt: TGCGCCAGCAGCTTGAAATCAGGGCGGGACCACCACTTCTTT
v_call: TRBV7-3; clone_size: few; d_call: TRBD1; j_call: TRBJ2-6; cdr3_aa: CASRTTLDRGSGANVLTF; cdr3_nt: TGTGCCAGCAGAACTACCTTGGACAGGGGGAGCGGGGCCAACGTCCTGACTTTC
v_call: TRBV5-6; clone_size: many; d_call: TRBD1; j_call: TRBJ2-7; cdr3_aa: CASSRTGTGHILEQYF; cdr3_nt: TGTGCCAGCAGCCGGACCGGGACAGGGCATATCCTCGAGCAGTACTTC
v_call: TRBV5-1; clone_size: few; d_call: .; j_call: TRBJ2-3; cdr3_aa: CASRRAEGTDTQYF; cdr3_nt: TGCGCCAGCCGGAGGGCCGAGGGCACAGATACGCAGTATTTT
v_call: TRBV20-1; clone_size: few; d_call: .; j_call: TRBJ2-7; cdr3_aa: CSARGPRPREQYF; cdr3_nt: TGCAGTGCTAGGGGACCACGTCCGCGGGAGCAGTACTTC
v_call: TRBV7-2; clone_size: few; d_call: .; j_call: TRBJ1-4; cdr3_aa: CASSDGGGGEKLFF; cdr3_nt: TGTGCCAGCAGCGATGGGGGGGGAGGTGAAAAACTGTTTTTT
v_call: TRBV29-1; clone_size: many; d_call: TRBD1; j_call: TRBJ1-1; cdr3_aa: CSVDRTGGNTEAFF; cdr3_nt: TGCAGCGTCGACAGGACAGGGGGAAACACTGAAGCTTTCTTT
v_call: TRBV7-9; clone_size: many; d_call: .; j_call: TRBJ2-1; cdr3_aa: CASSFWTPNEQFF; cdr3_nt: TGTGCCAGCAGCTTTTGGACTCCCAATGAGCAGTTCTTC
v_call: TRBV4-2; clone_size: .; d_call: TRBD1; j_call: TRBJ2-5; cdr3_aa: CASSQNRGLTAQYF; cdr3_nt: TGTGCCAGCAGCCAGAACAGGGGCCTAACAGCCCAGTACTTC
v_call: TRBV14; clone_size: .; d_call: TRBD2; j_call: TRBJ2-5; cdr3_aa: CASSPTLGGRGETQYF; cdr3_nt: TGTGCCAGCAGCCCGACGTTGGGCGGGAGAGGGGAGACCCAGTACTTC
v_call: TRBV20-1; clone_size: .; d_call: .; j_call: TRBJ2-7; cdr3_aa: CSAREGTYEQYF; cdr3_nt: TGCAGTGCTAGGGAGGGAACCTACGAGCAGTACTTC
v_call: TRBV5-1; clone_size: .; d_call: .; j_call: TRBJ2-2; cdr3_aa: CASSARITGELFF; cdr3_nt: TGCGCCAGCAGCGCTAGGATTACCGGGGAGCTGTTTTTT
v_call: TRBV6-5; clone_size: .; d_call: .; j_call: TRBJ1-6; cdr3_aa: CASWYRKNSPLHF; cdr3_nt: TGTGCCAGCTGGTACAGAAAGAATTCACCCCTCCACTTT
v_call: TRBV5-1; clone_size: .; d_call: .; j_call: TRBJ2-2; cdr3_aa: CASSLDHLRNTGELFF; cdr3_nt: TGCGCCAGCAGCTTGGACCACCTCAGGAACACCGGGGAGCTGTTTTTT
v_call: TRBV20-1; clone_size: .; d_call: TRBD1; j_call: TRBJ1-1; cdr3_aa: CSAYYDRATEAFF; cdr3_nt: TGCAGTGCTTATTACGACAGGGCAACTGAAGCTTTCTTT
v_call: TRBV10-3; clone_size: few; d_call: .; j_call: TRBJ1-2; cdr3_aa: CAIMRGGSYGYTF; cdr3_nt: TGTGCCATCATGCGTGGCGGGAGCTATGGCTACACCTTC
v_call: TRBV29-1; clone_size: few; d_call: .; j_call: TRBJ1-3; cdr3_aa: CSVEFGNTIYF; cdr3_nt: TGCAGCGTTGAATTTGGAAACACCATATATTTT
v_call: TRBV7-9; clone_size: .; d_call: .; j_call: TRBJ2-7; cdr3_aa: CASSLRGPSSYEQYF; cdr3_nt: TGTGCCAGCAGCCTTAGGGGCCCAAGCTCCTACGAGCAGTACTTC
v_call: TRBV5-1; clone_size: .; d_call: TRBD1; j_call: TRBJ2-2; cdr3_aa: CASRFRGQGDPGELFF; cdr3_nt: TGCGCCAGCAGGTTTCGGGGACAGGGGGACCCCGGGGAGCTGTTTTTT
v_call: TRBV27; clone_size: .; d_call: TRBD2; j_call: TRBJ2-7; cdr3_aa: CASSSPLAGDGEQYF; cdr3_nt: TGTGCCAGCAGTTCTCCCCTAGCGGGAGACGGCGAGCAGTACTTC
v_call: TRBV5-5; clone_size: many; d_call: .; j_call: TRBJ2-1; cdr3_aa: CASSLSRDNEQFF; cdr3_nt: TGTGCCAGCAGCTTGAGTAGGGACAATGAGCAGTTCTTC
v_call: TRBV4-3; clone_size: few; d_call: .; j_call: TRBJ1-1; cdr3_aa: CASSQGAGEPMNTEAFF; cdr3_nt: TGCGCCAGCAGCCAAGGGGCAGGGGAGCCCATGAACACTGAAGCTTTCTTT
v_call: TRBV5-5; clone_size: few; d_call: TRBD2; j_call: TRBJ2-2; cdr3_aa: CASSPSRREFRELFF; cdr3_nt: TGTGCCAGCAGCCCCTCTCGGCGGGAGTTTAGGGAGCTGTTTTTT
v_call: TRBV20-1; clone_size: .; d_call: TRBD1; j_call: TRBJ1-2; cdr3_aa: CSVAGQGASNYGYTF; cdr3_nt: TGCAGTGTAGCGGGACAGGGAGCCTCTAACTATGGCTACACCTTC
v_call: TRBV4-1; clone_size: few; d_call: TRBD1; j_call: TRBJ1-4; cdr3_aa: CASSQNMRQGVTNEKLFF; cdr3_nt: TGCGCCAGCAGCCAGAATATGAGACAGGGGGTAACTAATGAAAAACTGTTTTTT
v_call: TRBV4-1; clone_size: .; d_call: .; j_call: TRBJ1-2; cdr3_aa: CASSPPANYGYTF; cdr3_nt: TGCGCCAGCAGCCCCCCGGCGAACTATGGCTACACCTTC
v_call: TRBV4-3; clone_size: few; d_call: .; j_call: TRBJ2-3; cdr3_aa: CASSPRGRVTDTQYF; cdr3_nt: TGCGCCAGCAGTCCAAGGGGCAGGGTCACAGATACGCAGTATTTT
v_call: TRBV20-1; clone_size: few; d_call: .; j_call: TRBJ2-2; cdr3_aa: CSARDGLKVGPGELFF; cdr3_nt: TGCAGTGCTAGAGATGGACTGAAAGTAGGGCCCGGGGAGCTGTTTTTT
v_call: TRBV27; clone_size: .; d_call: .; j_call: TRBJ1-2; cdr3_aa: CASRVGLSYGYTF; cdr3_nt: TGTGCCAGCAGGGTGGGACTCTCCTATGGCTACACCTTC
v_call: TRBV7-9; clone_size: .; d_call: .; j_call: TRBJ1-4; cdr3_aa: CASTLAKGEKLFF; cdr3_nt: TGTGCCAGCACCTTAGCCAAAGGGGAAAAACTGTTTTTT
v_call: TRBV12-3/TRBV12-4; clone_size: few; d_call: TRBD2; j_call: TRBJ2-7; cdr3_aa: CASGGWTSSAPYEQYF; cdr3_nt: TGTGCCTCCGGGGGTTGGACTAGTTCGGCTCCCTACGAGCAGTACTTC
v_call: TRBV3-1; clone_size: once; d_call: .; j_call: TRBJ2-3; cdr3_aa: CASILTDTQYF; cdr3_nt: TGTGCCAGCATCCTCACAGATACGCAGTATTTT
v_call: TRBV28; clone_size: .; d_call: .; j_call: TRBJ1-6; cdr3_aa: CASSGRYSSPLHF; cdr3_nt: TGTGCCAGCAGTGGGAGGTATAGTTCACCCCTCCACTTT
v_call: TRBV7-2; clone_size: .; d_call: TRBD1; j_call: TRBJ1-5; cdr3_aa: CASRATGGGQPQHF; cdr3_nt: TGTGCCAGCAGGGCCACAGGGGGAGGTCAGCCCCAGCATTTT
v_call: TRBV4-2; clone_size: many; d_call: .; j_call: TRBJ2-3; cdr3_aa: CASSQIGLGASTDTQYF; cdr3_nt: TGTGCCAGCAGCCAAATTGGACTGGGCGCTAGCACAGATACGCAGTATTTT
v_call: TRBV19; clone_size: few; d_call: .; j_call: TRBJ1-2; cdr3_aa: CASSPAHGGYGYTF; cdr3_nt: TGTGCCAGTAGTCCTGCCCACGGGGGGTATGGCTACACCTTC
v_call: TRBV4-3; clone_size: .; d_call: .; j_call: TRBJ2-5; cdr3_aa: CASSQEEGFQETQYF; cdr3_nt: TGCGCCAGCAGCCAAGAAGAGGGGTTCCAAGAGACCCAGTACTTC
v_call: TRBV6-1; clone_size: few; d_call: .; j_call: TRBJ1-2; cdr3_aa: CASSPPGRGIDGYTF; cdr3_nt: TGTGCCAGCAGCCCCCCGGGCCGGGGAATAGATGGCTACACCTTC
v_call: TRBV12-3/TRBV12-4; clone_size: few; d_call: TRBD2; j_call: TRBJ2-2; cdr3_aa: CASSLRFLAGAGELFF; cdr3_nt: TGTGCCAGCAGTTTAAGGTTCCTAGCGGGTGCCGGGGAGCTGTTTTTT